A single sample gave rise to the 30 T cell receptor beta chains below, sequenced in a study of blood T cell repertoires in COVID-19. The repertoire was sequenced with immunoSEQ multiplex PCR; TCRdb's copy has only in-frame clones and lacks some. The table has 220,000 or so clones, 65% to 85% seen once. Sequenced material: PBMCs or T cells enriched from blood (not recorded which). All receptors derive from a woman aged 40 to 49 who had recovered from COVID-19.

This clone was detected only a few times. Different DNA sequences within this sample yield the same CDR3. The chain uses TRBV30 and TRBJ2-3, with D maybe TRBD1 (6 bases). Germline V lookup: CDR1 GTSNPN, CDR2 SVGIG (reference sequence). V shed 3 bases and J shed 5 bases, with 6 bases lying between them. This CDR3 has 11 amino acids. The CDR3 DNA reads TGTGCCTGGAGCAGGGGAGATACGCAGTATTTT. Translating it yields CAWSRGDTQYF.

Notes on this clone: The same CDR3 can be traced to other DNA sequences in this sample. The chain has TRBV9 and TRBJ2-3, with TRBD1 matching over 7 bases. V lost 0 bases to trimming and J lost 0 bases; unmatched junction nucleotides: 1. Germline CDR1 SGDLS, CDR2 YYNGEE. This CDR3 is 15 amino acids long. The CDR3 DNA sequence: TGTGCCAGCAGCGTAGCAGGGGGAAGCACAGATACGCAGTATTTT. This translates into CASSVAGGSTDTQYF.

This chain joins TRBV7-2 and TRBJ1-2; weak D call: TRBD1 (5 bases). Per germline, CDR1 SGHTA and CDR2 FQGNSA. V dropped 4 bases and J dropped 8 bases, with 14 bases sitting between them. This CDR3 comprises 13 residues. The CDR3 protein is CASSSQGIEGYTF. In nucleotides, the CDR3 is TGTGCCAGCAGCTCTCAGGGAATTGAGGGCTACACCTTC.

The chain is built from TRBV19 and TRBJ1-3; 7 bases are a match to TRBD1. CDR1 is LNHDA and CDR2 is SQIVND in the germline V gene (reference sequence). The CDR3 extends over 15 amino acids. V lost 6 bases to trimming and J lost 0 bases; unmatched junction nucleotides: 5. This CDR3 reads CASRKGQASGNTIYF. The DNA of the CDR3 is TGTGCCAGTAGAAAAGGACAGGCCTCTGGAAACACCATATATTTT.

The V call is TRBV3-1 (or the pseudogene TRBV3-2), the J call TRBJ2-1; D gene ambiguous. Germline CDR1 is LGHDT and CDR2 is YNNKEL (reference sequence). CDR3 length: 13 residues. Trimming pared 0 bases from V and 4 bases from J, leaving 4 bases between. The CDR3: CASSQDLYNEQFF. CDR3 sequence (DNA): TGTGCCAGCAGCCAAGATCTATACAATGAGCAGTTCTTC.

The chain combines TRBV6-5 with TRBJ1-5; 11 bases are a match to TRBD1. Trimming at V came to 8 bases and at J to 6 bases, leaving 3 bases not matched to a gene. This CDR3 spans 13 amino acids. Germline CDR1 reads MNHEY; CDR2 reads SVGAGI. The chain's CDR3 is CASGTGGSQPQHF. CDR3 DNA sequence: TGTGCCAGCGGGACAGGGGGATCTCAGCCCCAGCATTTT.

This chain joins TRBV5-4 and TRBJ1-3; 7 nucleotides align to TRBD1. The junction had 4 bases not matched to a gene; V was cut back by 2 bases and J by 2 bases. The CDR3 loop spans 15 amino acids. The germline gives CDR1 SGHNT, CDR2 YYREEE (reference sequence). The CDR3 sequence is CASSLTTGTGNTIYF. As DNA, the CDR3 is TGTGCCAGCAGCTTAACGACAGGGACTGGAAACACCATATATTTT.

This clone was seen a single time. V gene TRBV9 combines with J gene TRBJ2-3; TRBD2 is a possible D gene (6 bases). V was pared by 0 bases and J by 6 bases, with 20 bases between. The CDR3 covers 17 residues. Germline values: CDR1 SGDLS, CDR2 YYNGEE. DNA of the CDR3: TGTGCCAGCAGCGTAGGAGTTAGCGGAACCTTGAGGGATACGCAGTATTTT. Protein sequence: CASSVGVSGTLRDTQYF.

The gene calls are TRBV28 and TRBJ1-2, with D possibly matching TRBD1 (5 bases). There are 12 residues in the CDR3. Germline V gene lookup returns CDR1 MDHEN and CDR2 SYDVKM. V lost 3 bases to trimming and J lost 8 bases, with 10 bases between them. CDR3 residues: CASSFQGAGYTF. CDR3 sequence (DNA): TGTGCCAGCAGTTTTCAAGGGGCCGGCTACACCTTC.

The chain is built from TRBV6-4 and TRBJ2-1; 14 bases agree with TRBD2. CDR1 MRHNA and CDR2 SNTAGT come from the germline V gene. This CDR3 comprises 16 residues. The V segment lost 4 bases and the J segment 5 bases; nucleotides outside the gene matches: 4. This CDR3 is CASSVRLAGGNNEQFF. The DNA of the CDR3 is TGTGCCAGCAGTGTCAGACTAGCGGGAGGGAACAATGAGCAGTTCTTC.

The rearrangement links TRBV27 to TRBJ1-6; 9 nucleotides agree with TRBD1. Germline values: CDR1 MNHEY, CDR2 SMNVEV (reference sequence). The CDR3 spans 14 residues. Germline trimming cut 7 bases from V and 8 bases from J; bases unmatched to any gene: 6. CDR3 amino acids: CASTPGQGYSPLHF. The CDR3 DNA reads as TGTGCCAGCACCCCGGGACAGGGATATTCACCCCTCCACTTT.

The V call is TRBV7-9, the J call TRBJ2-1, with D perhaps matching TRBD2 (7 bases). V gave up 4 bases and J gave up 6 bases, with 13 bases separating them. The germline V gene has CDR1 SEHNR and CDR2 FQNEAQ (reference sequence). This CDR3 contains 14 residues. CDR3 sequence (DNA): TGTGCCAGCAGCTCATCGGGGGGCCCCAATGAGCAGTTCTTC. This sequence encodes CASSSSGGPNEQFF.

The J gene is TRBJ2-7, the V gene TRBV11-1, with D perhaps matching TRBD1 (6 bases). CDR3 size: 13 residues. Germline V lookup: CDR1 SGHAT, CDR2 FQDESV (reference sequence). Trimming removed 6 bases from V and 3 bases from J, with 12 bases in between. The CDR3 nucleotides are TGTGCCAGCAGTCAGAACAGGGTCTACGAGCAGTACTTC. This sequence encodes CASSQNRVYEQYF. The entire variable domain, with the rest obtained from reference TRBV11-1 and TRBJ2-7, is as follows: EAEVAQSPRYKITEKSQAVAFWCDPISGHATLYWYRQILGQGPELLVQFQDESVVDDSQLPKDRFSAERLKGVDSTLKIQPAELGDSAMYLCASSQNRVYEQYFGPGTRLTVT.

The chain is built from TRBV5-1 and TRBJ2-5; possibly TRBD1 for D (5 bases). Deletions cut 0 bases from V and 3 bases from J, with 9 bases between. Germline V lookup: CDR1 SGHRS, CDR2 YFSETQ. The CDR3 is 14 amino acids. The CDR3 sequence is CASSLAFREETQYF. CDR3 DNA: TGCGCCAGCAGCTTGGCATTCAGGGAAGAGACCCAGTACTTC.

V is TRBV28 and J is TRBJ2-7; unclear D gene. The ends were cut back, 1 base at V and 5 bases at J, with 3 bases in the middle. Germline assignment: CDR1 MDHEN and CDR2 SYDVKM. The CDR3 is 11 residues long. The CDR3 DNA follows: TGTGCCAGCAGTTTATTAGACGAGCAGTACTTC. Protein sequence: CASSLLDEQYF. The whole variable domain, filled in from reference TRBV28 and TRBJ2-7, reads DVKVTQSSRYLVKRTGEKVFLECVQDMDHENMFWYRQDPGLGLRLIYFSYDVKMKEKGDIPEGYSVSREKKERFSLILESASTNQTSMYLCASSLLDEQYFGPGTRLTVT.

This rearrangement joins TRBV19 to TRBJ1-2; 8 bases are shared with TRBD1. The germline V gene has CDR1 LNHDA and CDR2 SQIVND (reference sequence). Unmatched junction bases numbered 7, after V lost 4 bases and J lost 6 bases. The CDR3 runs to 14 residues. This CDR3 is CASSTDRDFHGYTF. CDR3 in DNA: TGTGCCAGTAGTACGGACAGGGACTTTCATGGCTACACCTTC.

The CDR3 sequence: CASSPYGGGAYEQYF. CDR3 in DNA: TGCGCCAGCAGCCCCTATGGGGGAGGGGCCTACGAGCAGTACTTC. V usage is TRBV5-1 and J usage is TRBJ2-7; 7 positions agree with TRBD2. V trimming: 4 bases; J trimming: 2 bases; junction bases outside the gene matches: 9. This CDR3 has 15 amino acids. CDR1 is SGHRS, CDR2 YFSETQ, per germline.

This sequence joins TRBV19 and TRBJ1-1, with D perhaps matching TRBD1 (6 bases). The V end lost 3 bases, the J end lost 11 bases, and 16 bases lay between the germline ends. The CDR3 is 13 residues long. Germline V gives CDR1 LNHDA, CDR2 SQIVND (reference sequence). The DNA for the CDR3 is TGTGCCAGTAGTATCGCCGCGGGGGGCTCGGCTTTCTTT. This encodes CASSIAAGGSAFF.

The CDR3 protein is CASSRSSGPDTQYF. As DNA, the CDR3 is TGTGCCAGCAGCAGGTCTAGCGGTCCAGATACGCAGTATTTT. This chain uses TRBV7-2 with TRBJ2-3, with 7 bases matching TRBD2. Germline lookup yields CDR1 SGHTA and CDR2 FQGNSA. Trimming cost V 5 bases and J 4 bases; bases outside gene matches: 6. CDR3 length: 14 amino acids. Together with reference TRBV7-2 and TRBJ2-3, the CDR3 gives the full variable domain: GAGVSQSPSNKVTEKGKDVELRCDPISGHTALYWYRQSLGQGLEFLIYFQGNSAPDKSGLPSDRFSAERTGGSVSTLTIQRTQQEDSAVYLCASSRSSGPDTQYFGPGTRLTVL.

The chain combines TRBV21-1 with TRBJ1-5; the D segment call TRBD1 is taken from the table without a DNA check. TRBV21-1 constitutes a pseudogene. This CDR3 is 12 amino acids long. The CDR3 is CASTQFPQPQHF. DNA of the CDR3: TGTGCCAGCACCCAATTCCCCCAGCCCCAGCATTTT.

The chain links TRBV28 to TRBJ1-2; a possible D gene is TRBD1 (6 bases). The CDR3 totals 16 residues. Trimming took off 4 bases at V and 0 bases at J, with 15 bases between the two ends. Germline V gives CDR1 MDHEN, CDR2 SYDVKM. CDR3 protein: CASSSPRGAANYGYTF. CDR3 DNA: TGTGCCAGCAGTTCGCCTCGGGGGGCGGCTAACTATGGCTACACCTTC.

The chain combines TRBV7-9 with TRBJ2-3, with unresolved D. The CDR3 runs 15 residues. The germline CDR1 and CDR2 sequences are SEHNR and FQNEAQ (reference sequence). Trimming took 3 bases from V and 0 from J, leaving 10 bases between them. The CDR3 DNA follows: TGTGCCAGCAGCTTCGCCTACTCTAGCACAGATACGCAGTATTTT. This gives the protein CASSFAYSSTDTQYF. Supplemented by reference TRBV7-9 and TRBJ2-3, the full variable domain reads DTGVSQNPRHKITKRGQNVTFRCDPISEHNRLYWYRQTLGQGPEFLTYFQNEAQLEKSRLLSDRFSAERPKGSFSTLEIQRTEQGDSAMYLCASSFAYSSTDTQYFGPGTRLTVL.

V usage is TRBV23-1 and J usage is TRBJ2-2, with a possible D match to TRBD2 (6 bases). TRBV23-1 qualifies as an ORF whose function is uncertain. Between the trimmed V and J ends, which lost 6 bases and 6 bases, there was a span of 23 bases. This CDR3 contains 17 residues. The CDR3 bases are TGCGCCAGCAGACTCACCCGGAGACTAGTTATTCCCGGGGAGCTGTTTTTT. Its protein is CASRLTRRLVIPGELFF.

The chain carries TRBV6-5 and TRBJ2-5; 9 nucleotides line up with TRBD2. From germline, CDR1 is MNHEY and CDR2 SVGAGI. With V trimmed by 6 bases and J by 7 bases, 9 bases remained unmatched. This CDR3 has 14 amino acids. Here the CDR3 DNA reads TGTGCCAGCAGGCTGACTAGCGGTCCCACGACCCAGTACTTC. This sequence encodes CASRLTSGPTTQYF.

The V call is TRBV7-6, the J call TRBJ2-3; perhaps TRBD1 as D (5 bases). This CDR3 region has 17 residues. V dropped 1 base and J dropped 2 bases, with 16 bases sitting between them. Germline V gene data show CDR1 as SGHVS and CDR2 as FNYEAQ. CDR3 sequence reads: CASSLVIWGGNTDTQYF. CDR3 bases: TGTGCCAGCAGCTTAGTAATATGGGGCGGTAACACAGATACGCAGTATTTT.

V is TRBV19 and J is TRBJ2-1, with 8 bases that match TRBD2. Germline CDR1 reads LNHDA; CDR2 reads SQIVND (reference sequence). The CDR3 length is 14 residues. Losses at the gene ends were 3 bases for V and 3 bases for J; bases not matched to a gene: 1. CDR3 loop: CASSITSGYNEQFF. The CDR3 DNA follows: TGTGCCAGTAGTATTACTAGCGGCTACAATGAGCAGTTCTTC.

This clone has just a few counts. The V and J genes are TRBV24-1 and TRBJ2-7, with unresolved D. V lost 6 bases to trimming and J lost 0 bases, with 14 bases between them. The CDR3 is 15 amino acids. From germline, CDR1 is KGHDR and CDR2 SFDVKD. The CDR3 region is CATSLGQASSYEQYF. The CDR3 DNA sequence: TGTGCCACCAGTTTGGGTCAGGCAAGCTCCTACGAGCAGTACTTC.

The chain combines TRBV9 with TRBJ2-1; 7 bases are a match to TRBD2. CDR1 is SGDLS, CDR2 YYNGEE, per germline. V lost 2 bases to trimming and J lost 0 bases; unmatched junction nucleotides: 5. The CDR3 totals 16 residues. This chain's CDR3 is CASSVTSLSSYNEQFF. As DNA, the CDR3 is TGTGCCAGCAGCGTGACTAGCCTCAGCTCCTACAATGAGCAGTTCTTC.

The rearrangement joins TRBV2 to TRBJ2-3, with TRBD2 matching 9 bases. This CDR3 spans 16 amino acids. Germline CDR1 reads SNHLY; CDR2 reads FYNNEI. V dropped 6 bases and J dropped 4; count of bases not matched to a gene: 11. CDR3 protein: CASRDRIAGVADTQYF. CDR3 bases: TGTGCCAGCAGGGATCGGATAGCGGGAGTGGCAGATACGCAGTATTTT.

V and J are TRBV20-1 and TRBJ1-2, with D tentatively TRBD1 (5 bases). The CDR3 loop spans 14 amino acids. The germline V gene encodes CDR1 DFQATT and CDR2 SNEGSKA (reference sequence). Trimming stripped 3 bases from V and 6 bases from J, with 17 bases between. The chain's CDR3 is CSASFLREPDGYTF. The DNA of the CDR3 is TGCAGTGCTAGTTTTCTCAGGGAACCAGATGGCTACACCTTC.